This TCR beta chain was found in a study of cytomegalovirus exposure and HLA in healthy donors. The PCR made use of 60 Vbeta and 13 Jbeta primers. The assay was immunoSEQ multiplex PCR, and TCRdb's table has in-frame clones only and misses some. The data show around 100,000 clones, 84% seen once. CDR1 and CDR2 (germline): SGHVS, FNYEAQ. Trimming cost V 4 bases and J 7 bases, with 11 bases left between them. The CDR3 length is 12 residues. The receptor comes from a woman under 30 in good health and CMV-seropositive. The sequencing input was PBMCs. The chain combines TRBV7-6 with TRBJ2-7; no reliable D call. The CDR3 DNA follows: TGTGCCAGCAGCTCCGTGGGCTGGGAGCAGTACTTC. Protein: CASSSVGWEQYF.